Listed below are T cell receptor beta chains from one sample, sequenced in a study of post-analysis software for immune sequencing data. TCRdb reprocessed the PCR reads via MiXCR and lists one record per CDR3 protein. The sample has approximately 730,000 distinct CDR3 sequences, roughly 46% seen once. The sequenced sample was blood. These receptors came from a girl aged 10 to 17 with multiple sclerosis. The CDR3 runs from the conserved cysteine through the conserved F or W. Each record gives: J gene, V gene, clone size, D gene, CDR3 DNA, CDR3 protein. The D gene is left open where the match is weak. Only part of the rows carry a size: once, few, many, or a class if the clone is expanded.

J: TRBJ2-1; V: TRBV11-1; size: few; D: TRBD2; DNA: TGTGCCAGCGGACTAGCGGCCACCAATGAGCAGTTCTTC; CDR3: CASGLAATNEQFF
J: TRBJ2-3; V: TRBV12-3/TRBV12-4; size: -; D: TRBD2; DNA: TGTGCCAGCAGCCCCCCTAGCGGGCTGCGGACAGATACGCAGTATTTT; CDR3: CASSPPSGLRTDTQYF
J: TRBJ2-5; V: TRBV6-5; size: few; D: TRBD2; DNA: TGTGCCAGCAGCCCTGGACTAGCGCCAGGCCGGGAGACCCAGTACTTC; CDR3: CASSPGLAPGRETQYF
J: TRBJ1-2; V: TRBV29-1; size: -; D: TRBD1; DNA: TGCAGCGTTGGGGACAGCTGGGGCTACACCTTC; CDR3: CSVGDSWGYTF
J: TRBJ2-1; V: TRBV7-3; size: -; D: -; DNA: TGTGCCAGCAGCTTACGAGGATCGAGCTCCTACAATGAGCAGTTCTTC; CDR3: CASSLRGSSSYNEQFF
J: TRBJ2-1; V: TRBV29-1; size: few; D: TRBD2; DNA: TGCAGCGTACTAGCGGGAGGCAACGGATATGAGCAGTTCTTC; CDR3: CSVLAGGNGYEQFF
J: TRBJ2-1; V: TRBV12-3/TRBV12-4; size: -; D: TRBD2; DNA: TGTGCCAGCACTCCGGGGGGGGCTAATGACAATGAGCAGTTCTTC; CDR3: CASTPGGANDNEQFF
J: TRBJ2-5; V: TRBV11-2; size: few; D: TRBD2; DNA: TGTGCCAGCAGCCCACATAGTGCCCTAGCGGAAGAGACCCAGTACTTC; CDR3: CASSPHSALAEETQYF
J: TRBJ1-2; V: TRBV27; size: -; D: -; DNA: TGTGCCAGCAGTTTAATGGCAGGCCGCTATGGCTACACCTTC; CDR3: CASSLMAGRYGYTF
J: TRBJ1-1; V: TRBV29-1; size: few; D: TRBD1; DNA: TGCAGCGTTGCCAGGGGGGGGAACACTGAAGCTTTCTTT; CDR3: CSVARGGNTEAFF
J: TRBJ2-7; V: TRBV5-1; size: few; D: TRBD2; DNA: TGCGCCAGCAGCTTGCCCGCTAGCGGGAGTAATCACGAGCAGTACTTC; CDR3: CASSLPASGSNHEQYF
J: TRBJ1-5; V: TRBV29-1; size: -; D: -; DNA: TGCAGCGTGGGGCTCTCGTACGACCAGCCCCAGCATTTT; CDR3: CSVGLSYDQPQHF
J: TRBJ1-1; V: TRBV12-5; size: -; D: TRBD1; DNA: TGTGCTAGTGGTTTGACAAGCAAGGACAGGGGCCTCCCGATGAACACTGAAGCTTTCTTT; CDR3: CASGLTSKDRGLPMNTEAFF
J: TRBJ2-5; V: TRBV5-1; size: -; D: TRBD2; DNA: TGCGCCAGCAGCACGGGACTAGCGGGAGTACCTGGCCAAGAGACCCAGTACTTC; CDR3: CASSTGLAGVPGQETQYF
J: TRBJ1-2; V: TRBV28; size: -; D: -; DNA: TGTGCCGCTGTGGCAGGGGCAACTGACTATGGCTACACCTTC; CDR3: CAAVAGATDYGYTF
J: TRBJ2-5; V: TRBV7-2; size: -; D: -; DNA: TGTGCCAGCAGCTTTGGGGAGCAGCAGTACTTC; CDR3: CASSFGEQQYF
J: TRBJ2-5; V: TRBV4-3; size: few; D: TRBD2; DNA: TGCGCCAGCAGCCAGGAACTAGCGGGAGAGATGAGGGAGCAGTACTTC; CDR3: CASSQELAGEMREQYF
J: TRBJ2-3; V: TRBV29-1; size: -; D: -; DNA: TGCAGCGTTGGAACAGTGGCAGATACGCAGTATTTT; CDR3: CSVGTVADTQYF
J: TRBJ2-4; V: TRBV6-2/TRBV6-3; size: -; D: TRBD2; DNA: TGTGCCAGCAGAAACGTACCGGGACTAGCGGGAGGGCCTCAGTACTTC; CDR3: CASRNVPGLAGGPQYF
J: TRBJ2-5; V: TRBV7-2; size: once; D: -; DNA: TGTGCCAGCAGCACCAATACCGGGGGAGCTAAAGAGACCCAGTACTTC; CDR3: CASSTNTGGAKETQYF
J: TRBJ2-1; V: TRBV10-3; size: -; D: -; DNA: TGTGCCATCAGTGAACAGGGTTCGACCAATGAGCAGTTCTTC; CDR3: CAISEQGSTNEQFF
J: TRBJ1-4; V: TRBV6-5; size: -; D: -; DNA: TGTGCCAGCAGTACCTCCGGGGCCCGGGGTGAAAAACTGTTTTTT; CDR3: CASSTSGARGEKLFF
J: TRBJ2-1; V: TRBV29-1; size: -; D: -; DNA: TGCAGCGTTGAGATCCGGGACGGTAAATACAATGAGCAGTTCTTC; CDR3: CSVEIRDGKYNEQFF
J: TRBJ2-7; V: TRBV4-2; size: -; D: -; DNA: TGTGCCAGCAGCCAAGATGAACGGGGTGGCGAGCAGTACTTC; CDR3: CASSQDERGGEQYF
J: TRBJ2-3; V: TRBV10-3; size: once; D: TRBD2; DNA: TGTGCCATCGGGCTAGCGGGAGATTACACAGATACGCAGTATTTT; CDR3: CAIGLAGDYTDTQYF
J: TRBJ2-2; V: TRBV7-6; size: once; D: TRBD2; DNA: TGTGCCAGCAGCTTAGCGACACTAGCGGGGAACGGGGAGCTGTTTTTT; CDR3: CASSLATLAGNGELFF
J: TRBJ2-5; V: TRBV6-2/TRBV6-3; size: -; D: TRBD1; DNA: TGTGCCAGCGGCGGACAGGGCGGTGGAGAGACCCAGTACTTC; CDR3: CASGGQGGGETQYF
J: TRBJ2-7; V: TRBV7-9; size: -; D: TRBD1; DNA: TGTGCCAGCAGCTCCAGGGGGCGATACGAGCAGTACTTC; CDR3: CASSSRGRYEQYF
J: TRBJ1-5; V: TRBV24-1; size: -; D: -; DNA: TGTGCCACAGGGACCGTAGAGCCCCAGCATTTT; CDR3: CATGTVEPQHF
J: TRBJ2-7; V: TRBV6-6; size: few; D: TRBD2; DNA: TGTGCCAGCAGTTATAGCGGGACCTCCTACGAGCAGTACTTC; CDR3: CASSYSGTSYEQYF
J: TRBJ1-4; V: TRBV3-1; size: few; D: -; DNA: TGTGCCAGCAGCCAATCAGGGAGCGGGGTAAAACTGTTTTTT; CDR3: CASSQSGSGVKLFF
J: TRBJ2-7; V: TRBV3-1; size: few; D: TRBD2; DNA: TGTGCCAGCAGCCCCTTGGGTAGCGGGGGAACCTACGAGCAGTACTTC; CDR3: CASSPLGSGGTYEQYF
J: TRBJ1-2; V: TRBV27; size: -; D: -; DNA: TGTGCCAGCAGTTCGCGGGACGCCCGAAACTATGGCTACACCTTC; CDR3: CASSSRDARNYGYTF
J: TRBJ2-6; V: TRBV6-1; size: -; D: -; DNA: TGTGCCAGCGGTCCGGGCGCCATCACTGGGGCCAACGTCCTGACTTTC; CDR3: CASGPGAITGANVLTF
J: TRBJ2-7; V: TRBV19; size: -; D: -; DNA: TGTGCCAGTAGTATCGGGACAAGGGGACGGGACGAGCAGTACTTC; CDR3: CASSIGTRGRDEQYF
J: TRBJ1-1; V: TRBV7-8; size: -; D: TRBD1; DNA: TGTGCCAGCAGAGAAGGGGGCATGGGCACTGAAGCTTTCTTT; CDR3: CASREGGMGTEAFF
J: TRBJ2-5; V: TRBV7-8; size: few; D: -; DNA: TGTGCCAGCAGACGGACTCGGCAAGAGACCCAGTACTTC; CDR3: CASRRTRQETQYF
J: TRBJ2-1; V: TRBV27; size: few; D: -; DNA: TGTGCCAGCACCTTTTCGGGGGAGCACAATGAGCAGTTCTTC; CDR3: CASTFSGEHNEQFF
J: TRBJ2-3; V: TRBV29-1; size: few; D: -; DNA: TGCAGCGTTGCCCGGGCCGATACGCAGTATTTT; CDR3: CSVARADTQYF
J: TRBJ2-7; V: TRBV20-1; size: few; D: -; DNA: TGCAGTGCTAGTCAGTTTCCGGCCTACGAGCAGTACTTC; CDR3: CSASQFPAYEQYF